The present T cell receptor beta chain was sequenced within a study of T cells in Graves' hyperthyroidism and ophthalmopathy. Amplified TCR beta CDR3 regions came from RNA transcripts. Researchers ran a first-round RT-PCR on the TCR CDR3 using the HTBI primer set. TCRdb re-derived calls from the multiplex PCR reads in MiXCR, one entry per CDR3 protein. The data show 450,000 to 650,000 distinct CDR3 sequences, with approximately 17% seen just once and around 17% held by the top ten. This clonotype has just a few counts. PBMCs were collected from an approximately 10 ml volume of fresh peripheral blood. The CDR3 covers 15 residues. Trimming pared 5 bases from V and 0 bases from J, leaving 11 bases between.

The TCR was taken from a woman between 18 and 29 years old with Graves' ophthalmopathy. The specimen sequenced was blood. This chain uses TRBV12-3 or TRBV12-4 with TRBJ1-5; D is ambiguous. CDR3 in amino acids: CASSPTWGSNQPQHF. CDR3 bases: TGTGCCAGCAGTCCTACCTGGGGTAGCAATCAGCCCCAGCATTTT.